A selection of T cell receptor beta chains follows, all from one sample in a study of long-term antiretroviral therapy in people with HIV. Here immunoSEQ multiplex PCR was the method, and the copy in TCRdb shows in-frame clones only, minus some. The sample carries 20,000 to 25,000 clones, around 87% recorded once. Sequences were derived from unsorted PBMCs, sampled 2.5 to 2.7 years after starting antiretroviral therapy. Receptors were obtained from a woman aged 50 to 60 with HIV. CDR3s include the opening cysteine and the closing phenylalanine or tryptophan. Fields, in order: clone size, V gene, J gene, D gene, CDR3 DNA, CDR3 protein. D genes are given only for firm matches. Not all rows give a size; the values are once, few, many and, for expanded clones, a class.

clone size: few
V gene: TRBV7-2
J gene: TRBJ1-4
D gene: NA
CDR3 DNA: TGTGCCAGCAGCTTATATGGGTTGGTCGGTGAAAAACTGTTTTTT
CDR3 protein: CASSLYGLVGEKLFF

clone size: NA
V gene: TRBV4-3
J gene: TRBJ2-7
D gene: TRBD2
CDR3 DNA: TGCGCCAGCAGCCAACTTCTAGCGGGAGTTTACGAGCAGTACTTC
CDR3 protein: CASSQLLAGVYEQYF

clone size: NA
V gene: TRBV28
J gene: TRBJ2-1
D gene: NA
CDR3 DNA: TGTGCCAGCGGCCGGGGGCCCTACAATGAGCAGTTCTTC
CDR3 protein: CASGRGPYNEQFF

clone size: NA
V gene: TRBV4-3
J gene: TRBJ1-2
D gene: TRBD1
CDR3 DNA: TGCGCCAGCAGCCTGGGACAGACGGGCTACACCTTC
CDR3 protein: CASSLGQTGYTF

clone size: NA
V gene: TRBV10-3
J gene: TRBJ2-2
D gene: TRBD2
CDR3 DNA: TGTGCCATCAAGTACGGACTAGCAATGAACACCGGGGAGCTGTTTTTT
CDR3 protein: CAIKYGLAMNTGELFF

clone size: NA
V gene: TRBV27
J gene: TRBJ1-1
D gene: NA
CDR3 DNA: TGTGCCAGCAGTGGGGGGGCGGACGCTGAAGCTTTCTTT
CDR3 protein: CASSGGADAEAFF

clone size: NA
V gene: TRBV29-1
J gene: TRBJ2-7
D gene: TRBD1
CDR3 DNA: TGCAGCGTTGAATCTTGGGTTACAGGGGCCCACGAGCAGTACTTC
CDR3 protein: CSVESWVTGAHEQYF

clone size: NA
V gene: TRBV15
J gene: TRBJ2-7
D gene: NA
CDR3 DNA: TGTGCCACCAGCAGATCCCGACAGGAAACAGTCGAGCAGTACTTC
CDR3 protein: CATSRSRQETVEQYF

clone size: NA
V gene: TRBV6-1
J gene: TRBJ1-5
D gene: NA
CDR3 DNA: TGTGCCAGCAGGCCTACAGGGAGGGAAAATCAGCCCCAGCATTTT
CDR3 protein: CASRPTGRENQPQHF

clone size: NA
V gene: TRBV5-5
J gene: TRBJ2-1
D gene: NA
CDR3 DNA: TGTGCCAGCAGCTCGGGACTCCTCTACAATGAGCAGTTCTTC
CDR3 protein: CASSSGLLYNEQFF

clone size: NA
V gene: TRBV6-5
J gene: TRBJ2-1
D gene: NA
CDR3 DNA: TGTGCCAGCAGTTTAGGAGGATCTTTGGATGAGCAGTTCTTC
CDR3 protein: CASSLGGSLDEQFF

clone size: NA
V gene: TRBV5-6
J gene: TRBJ2-1
D gene: NA
CDR3 DNA: TGTGCCAGCAGCCTCCCACCCCGGCCGGGAGACCCCTACAATGAGCAGTTCTTC
CDR3 protein: CASSLPPRPGDPYNEQFF

clone size: NA
V gene: TRBV2
J gene: TRBJ2-2
D gene: NA
CDR3 DNA: TGTGCCAGCACGGCGGGAACCACCGGGGAGCTGTTTTTT
CDR3 protein: CASTAGTTGELFF

clone size: NA
V gene: TRBV15
J gene: TRBJ2-1
D gene: NA
CDR3 DNA: TGTGCCACCAGCAGAGATCGTTCAGTCCTGTACAATGAGCAGTTCTTC
CDR3 protein: CATSRDRSVLYNEQFF

clone size: NA
V gene: TRBV11-3
J gene: TRBJ1-1
D gene: TRBD1
CDR3 DNA: TGTGCCAGCAGCTTTACAGGGGATGGCACTGAAGCTTTCTTT
CDR3 protein: CASSFTGDGTEAFF

clone size: NA
V gene: TRBV7-8
J gene: TRBJ2-3
D gene: TRBD2
CDR3 DNA: TGTGCCAGCAGCCCAGGGACTAGCATCTTACATACGCAGTATTTT
CDR3 protein: CASSPGTSILHTQYF

clone size: once
V gene: TRBV7-9
J gene: TRBJ2-4
D gene: NA
CDR3 DNA: TGTGCCAGCAGCTTAGTACAGGGATGGACGGAAGACATTCAGTACTTC
CDR3 protein: CASSLVQGWTEDIQYF

clone size: NA
V gene: TRBV2
J gene: TRBJ2-7
D gene: NA
CDR3 DNA: TGTGCCAGCAGACACAGAGGGGAATTTACTAACGAGCAGTACTTC
CDR3 protein: CASRHRGEFTNEQYF

clone size: NA
V gene: TRBV2
J gene: TRBJ2-7
D gene: NA
CDR3 DNA: TGTGCCAGCAGTGAGGCAGACGAGCAGTACTTC
CDR3 protein: CASSEADEQYF

clone size: NA
V gene: TRBV5-1
J gene: TRBJ2-2
D gene: NA
CDR3 DNA: TGCGCCAGCAGCTCCCTAGGCGAAACCGGGGAGCTGTTTTTT
CDR3 protein: CASSSLGETGELFF

clone size: once
V gene: TRBV2
J gene: TRBJ1-3
D gene: NA
CDR3 DNA: TGTGCCAGCGAGCAAACTCCAGGGTCCCCCTGGTATCCCATATATTTT
CDR3 protein: CASEQTPGSPWYPIYF

clone size: NA
V gene: TRBV9
J gene: TRBJ1-1
D gene: NA
CDR3 DNA: TGTGCCAGCAGCGTAGAGGGAATGAACACTGAAGCTTTCTTT
CDR3 protein: CASSVEGMNTEAFF

clone size: NA
V gene: TRBV6-1
J gene: TRBJ2-6
D gene: NA
CDR3 DNA: TGTGCCAGCAGTGGGGGCTTGGGGTCTGGGGCCAACGTCCTGACTTTC
CDR3 protein: CASSGGLGSGANVLTF

clone size: NA
V gene: TRBV11-2
J gene: TRBJ1-1
D gene: NA
CDR3 DNA: TGTGCCAGCAGCTTGGGACAACTGAACACTGAAGCTTTCTTT
CDR3 protein: CASSLGQLNTEAFF

clone size: NA
V gene: TRBV6-1
J gene: TRBJ1-4
D gene: NA
CDR3 DNA: TGTGCCAGCAGTGAGGGGGGGATGGCTAATGAAAAACTGTTTTTT
CDR3 protein: CASSEGGMANEKLFF

clone size: NA
V gene: TRBV7-2
J gene: TRBJ2-3
D gene: NA
CDR3 DNA: TGTGCCAGCAGTTCTCCAGGGGGGAGGTCGACAGATACGCAGTATTTT
CDR3 protein: CASSSPGGRSTDTQYF

clone size: NA
V gene: TRBV5-1
J gene: TRBJ1-1
D gene: NA
CDR3 DNA: TGCGCCAGCAGCTTGACACAGGGTGTGGGCACTGAAGCTTTCTTT
CDR3 protein: CASSLTQGVGTEAFF

clone size: NA
V gene: TRBV5-1
J gene: TRBJ2-1
D gene: NA
CDR3 DNA: TGCGCCAGCAGCTTGGACGGTAACTCCTACAATGAGCAGTTCTTC
CDR3 protein: CASSLDGNSYNEQFF

clone size: NA
V gene: TRBV28
J gene: TRBJ1-3
D gene: NA
CDR3 DNA: TGTGCCAGCAGCTCGGGACTATCTGGAAACACCATATATTTT
CDR3 protein: CASSSGLSGNTIYF

clone size: once
V gene: TRBV19
J gene: TRBJ2-2
D gene: TRBD2
CDR3 DNA: TGTGCCTCTAGGACTAGCGGAACCGGGGAGCTGTTTTTT
CDR3 protein: CASRTSGTGELFF

clone size: NA
V gene: TRBV19
J gene: TRBJ1-5
D gene: TRBD1
CDR3 DNA: TGTGCCAGTAGTATTTGGCAGGGGGCGGGTCAGCCCCAGCATTTT
CDR3 protein: CASSIWQGAGQPQHF

clone size: NA
V gene: TRBV10-1
J gene: TRBJ2-1
D gene: NA
CDR3 DNA: TGCGCCAGCAGTGAGATCCGATCCCGGGGAGAGCAGTTCTTC
CDR3 protein: CASSEIRSRGEQFF

clone size: once
V gene: TRBV6-1
J gene: TRBJ2-1
D gene: NA
CDR3 DNA: TGTGCCAGGGGGGATCCATTTTACAATGAGCAGTTCTTC
CDR3 protein: CARGDPFYNEQFF

clone size: NA
V gene: TRBV7-9
J gene: TRBJ2-7
D gene: TRBD1
CDR3 DNA: TGTGCCAGCAGCCGTGGACAGGGGGCACGCGAGCAGTACTTC
CDR3 protein: CASSRGQGAREQYF

clone size: NA
V gene: TRBV6-6
J gene: TRBJ1-2
D gene: TRBD1
CDR3 DNA: TGTGCCAGCACAAACGCCGGGACAGACTATGGCTACACCTTC
CDR3 protein: CASTNAGTDYGYTF

clone size: NA
V gene: TRBV19
J gene: TRBJ2-1
D gene: NA
CDR3 DNA: TGTGCCAGTAGTATAACGGAGTACAATGAGCAGTTCTTC
CDR3 protein: CASSITEYNEQFF

clone size: NA
V gene: TRBV27
J gene: TRBJ2-3
D gene: TRBD1
CDR3 DNA: TGTGCCAGCAGTGCCCGACAGGGAGCAGATACGCAGTATTTT
CDR3 protein: CASSARQGADTQYF

clone size: NA
V gene: TRBV5-1
J gene: TRBJ2-7
D gene: NA
CDR3 DNA: TGCGCCAGCAGCCCGTTATCGGGCTACGAGCAGTACTTC
CDR3 protein: CASSPLSGYEQYF

clone size: few
V gene: TRBV29-1
J gene: TRBJ1-2
D gene: NA
CDR3 DNA: TGCAGCGTTGGGACGGCTAACTATGGCTACACCTTC
CDR3 protein: CSVGTANYGYTF

clone size: NA
V gene: TRBV28
J gene: TRBJ1-5
D gene: TRBD1
CDR3 DNA: TGTGCCAGCAGTCCGTCGACAGGGACGGGTAATCAGCCCCAGCATTTT
CDR3 protein: CASSPSTGTGNQPQHF

clone size: NA
V gene: TRBV7-2
J gene: TRBJ2-7
D gene: TRBD2
CDR3 DNA: TGTGCCAGCAGCCCGAGGGCTAGCGGGTCCTACGAGCAGTACTTC
CDR3 protein: CASSPRASGSYEQYF

clone size: NA
V gene: TRBV9
J gene: TRBJ1-1
D gene: NA
CDR3 DNA: TGTGCCAGCAGCCCGAGTTGGCCCGGAGGGAATGAAGCTTTCTTT
CDR3 protein: CASSPSWPGGNEAFF

clone size: NA
V gene: TRBV5-6
J gene: TRBJ1-4
D gene: NA
CDR3 DNA: TGTGCCAGCAGCTTGGCCAGGGAAGATGAAAAACTGTTTTTT
CDR3 protein: CASSLAREDEKLFF

clone size: few
V gene: TRBV27
J gene: TRBJ2-1
D gene: TRBD2
CDR3 DNA: TGTGCCAGCACGCCCGGGACTAGCGGACACAATGAGCAGTTCTTC
CDR3 protein: CASTPGTSGHNEQFF

clone size: NA
V gene: TRBV11-1
J gene: TRBJ2-2
D gene: NA
CDR3 DNA: TGTGCCAGCAGCCCAGCGGCCTCCACCGGGGAGCTGTTTTTT
CDR3 protein: CASSPAASTGELFF

clone size: NA
V gene: TRBV7-9
J gene: TRBJ1-3
D gene: NA
CDR3 DNA: TGTGCCAGCAGCCCCCGGGGGTCTGGAAACACCATATATTTT
CDR3 protein: CASSPRGSGNTIYF

clone size: few
V gene: TRBV19
J gene: TRBJ2-7
D gene: NA
CDR3 DNA: TGTGCCAGTACCGGCACCCCAGACGAGCAGTACTTC
CDR3 protein: CASTGTPDEQYF

clone size: NA
V gene: TRBV4-1
J gene: TRBJ2-7
D gene: TRBD1
CDR3 DNA: TGCGCCAGCAGCCTAGGGACAGTCTCCTACGAGCAGTACTTC
CDR3 protein: CASSLGTVSYEQYF

clone size: NA
V gene: TRBV19
J gene: TRBJ1-5
D gene: TRBD1
CDR3 DNA: TGTGCCAGCCGGACAGGTCATAGCAATCAGCCCCAGCATTTT
CDR3 protein: CASRTGHSNQPQHF

clone size: NA
V gene: TRBV4-2
J gene: TRBJ1-2
D gene: NA
CDR3 DNA: TGTGCCAGCAGCCAAGACGAAGGCTATGGCTACACCTTC
CDR3 protein: CASSQDEGYGYTF

clone size: NA
V gene: TRBV28
J gene: TRBJ2-2
D gene: NA
CDR3 DNA: TGTGCCAGCAGTTTACTTAGCGCGAACACCGGGGAGCTGTTTTTT
CDR3 protein: CASSLLSANTGELFF

clone size: NA
V gene: TRBV6-5
J gene: TRBJ2-7
D gene: TRBD2
CDR3 DNA: TGTGCCAGCAGTTACTCGACTTTTGGCGGGAGCTACGAGCAGTACTTC
CDR3 protein: CASSYSTFGGSYEQYF

clone size: NA
V gene: TRBV7-2
J gene: TRBJ2-7
D gene: NA
CDR3 DNA: TGTGCCAGCAGCTTAACCCCTCGCGAGCAGTACTTC
CDR3 protein: CASSLTPREQYF